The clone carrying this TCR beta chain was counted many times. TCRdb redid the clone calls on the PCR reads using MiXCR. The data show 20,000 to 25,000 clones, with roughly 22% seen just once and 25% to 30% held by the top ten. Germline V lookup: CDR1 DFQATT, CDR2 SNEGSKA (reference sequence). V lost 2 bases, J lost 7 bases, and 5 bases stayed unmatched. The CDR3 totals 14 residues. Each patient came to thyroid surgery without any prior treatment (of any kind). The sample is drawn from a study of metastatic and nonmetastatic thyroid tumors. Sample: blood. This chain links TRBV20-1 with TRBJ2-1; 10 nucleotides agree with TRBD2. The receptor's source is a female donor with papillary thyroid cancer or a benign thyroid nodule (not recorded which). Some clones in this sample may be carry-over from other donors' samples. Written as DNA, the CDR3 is TGCAGTGCTAGACTAGCGGGAGAACGGAATGAGCAGTTCTTC. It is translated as CSARLAGERNEQFF.